This record covers a single TCR beta chain. There is no known antigen for this receptor. One base away there is no much larger clone; base qualities are not given. This record comes from a study of tumor-infiltrating lymphocytes in primary liver carcinoma (dated 2017 in TCRdb). Study-wide context: Between late 2015 and March 2016, five patients in China with histopathologically diagnosed primary liver carcinoma had surgical resection. A total of some 35 specimens from 5 patients underwent TCRbeta repertoire sequencing, comprising around 25 tumor regions, 5 adjacent noncancerous liver tissues and 5 peripheral blood samples. Repertoires from technical replicates were highly reproducible, with mean shared-clone rates roughly 0.9 and correlation coefficients above 0.95. The study combined TCRbeta repertoire sequencing, expression microarrays and whole-exome sequencing across five regions of each liver tumor, with adjacent normal tissue and blood. Tumors of the five patients were stage T1-T3 N0M0 with maximum diameters of roughly 4 to 11 cm. Of the five patients, three men and two women aged 30 to 69 years, four had hepatocellular carcinoma and one had combined HCC and intrahepatic cholangiocarcinoma. Each sample produced about 3.65 to 7.5 million productive TCRbeta reads, and read depth showed no significant difference between tissue types.

TRIzol reagent was used to extract blood RNA from unsorted whole blood, while the DNeasy Blood & Tissue kit provided the germline DNA. At the time of sampling, the patients had chronic HBV infection and had not received any treatment. Before surgery, four milliliters of peripheral blood were collected into K2EDTA tubes. Overall study outcomes, separate from this receptor: Repertoire overlap was higher between tumor regions (mean roughly 35%) than tumor-adjacent (approximately 17%) or tumor-blood (roughly 14%) pairs, consistent with antigen-driven expansion. Because the samples were bulk and unsorted, CD4+ and CD8+ T cell repertoires could not be compared. Because only the TCR beta chain was sequenced and unpaired alpha chains were not captured, true repertoire diversity is likely underestimated. With just four to six patients in the study, the authors point out that the findings should be validated in a larger study. The top 250 clones accounted for a significantly greater share of the repertoire in tumors than in blood (p = 0.039).

The V end loses 5 bases and the J end loses 10 bases, and a stretch of 20 bases separates them. The germline V gene (reference sequence) specifies SEHNR as CDR1 and FQNEAQ as CDR2. There are 14 amino acids in the CDR3, from cysteine to phenylalanine inclusive. The retained sequence is limited to the CDR3, 42 bases, with the frame set at the first base. Using a constant-region primer and ProtoScript II reverse transcriptase, TCRbeta-specific cDNA was reverse-transcribed from about 540 ng total RNA. The TCRbeta libraries were prepared through three rounds of nested multiplex PCR following a slightly modified ARM-PCR procedure. Each of the first two PCR rounds ran for nine to ten cycles and used multiplex TRBV1-TRBV30 forward primers together with a Cbeta reverse primer. A final 25-cycle PCR with Deep VentR polymerase added sample barcodes and Illumina adapters. Before sequencing, amplicons between 200 and 500 bp were purified from gel using a QIAquick gel extraction kit. The TCRbeta amplicons were sequenced with 250-bp paired-end reads on an Illumina HiSeq 2500. Per the authors' processing: Reads were quality-trimmed with Trimmomatic v0.33, and paired reads were merged with FLASH v1.2.11 to recover full CDR3 sequences. V, D and J germline segments were assigned to the rearranged TCRbeta sequences using MiGEC v1.2.1b. Clonotype statistics, along with Shannon-Wiener diversity indices, were calculated using VDJtools v1.0.0. To reduce sampling bias, subsequent analyses other than the diversity analysis used only the 250 most abundant clonotypes in each sample. The raw public data were reprocessed by TCRdb itself: fastp quality trimming at Q25, MiXCR clonotype calling, in-frame beta chains only. CDR3 protein duplicates are merged, each entry listing the most common genes and DNA. What appears here as the V and J calls and clone size reflects TCRdb's work, not the paper's. The sample yields 250,000 to 350,000 distinct CDR3 sequences; almost 60% were counted once. Clones ranked in the top ten supply over 15% of the sample.

The TCR originated in a young woman with primary liver carcinoma and hepatitis B virus infection. The sample was peripheral blood. Recombination joined TRBV7-9 with TRBJ1-1, with an unclear D gene assignment. The CDR3 is CASSLRDVRTGAFF. The nucleotide sequence is given as TGTGCCAGCAGCCTCAGAGATGTGAGGACGGGAGCTTTCTTT.